The source of this T cell receptor (beta chain) is a study of shared T cell receptors in the human thymus. Assay: immunoSEQ multiplex PCR; the TCRdb copy retains only in-frame clones and omits some. The data hold around 340,000 clones, with 85% to 95% observed a single time. CDR1 and CDR2 from the germline V gene are SGHAT and FQNNGV. V trimming: 1 base; J trimming: 0 bases; junction bases outside the gene matches: 5. CDR3 length: 17 residues. The sequenced material came from thymocytes. This sequence was found in a human donor. The J gene is TRBJ2-1, the V gene TRBV11-2; TRBD2 aligns across 8 bases. The CDR3 reads CASSLGPSGSSYNEQFF. Written as DNA, the CDR3 is TGTGCCAGCAGCTTAGGCCCCAGCGGGAGCTCCTACAATGAGCAGTTCTTC. The variable domain in full, completed from reference TRBV11-2 and TRBJ2-1, reads EAGVAQSPRYKIIEKRQSVAFWCNPISGHATLYWYQQILGQGPKLLIQFQNNGVVDDSQLPKDRFSAERLKGVDSTLKIQPAKLEDSAVYLCASSLGPSGSSYNEQFFGPGTRLTVL.